These T cell receptor beta chains were read from a single sample in a study of T cell responses to AZD1222 COVID-19 vaccine. Assay: immunoSEQ multiplex PCR; the TCRdb copy retains only in-frame clones and omits some. The table shows more than 65,000 clones, with 60% to 80% occurring only once. The sample was peripheral blood, taken on day 0 of AZD1222 vaccination. Receptor source: an adult in good health. The CDR3 runs from the conserved cysteine through the conserved F or W. D genes are given only for firm matches. Expanded clones are given a class, and other clones once, few, many or no size at all.

>.|TRBV29-1|many|TRBJ1-2
CSVEPPLMEIVYEDGYTF
TGCAGCGTTGAGCCGCCCCTGATGGAAATAGTGTATGAGGACGGCTACACCTTC
>.|TRBV12-3/TRBV12-4|.|TRBJ1-2
CASSLRLGRGYTF
TGTGCCAGCAGTTTAAGACTCGGGCGTGGCTACACCTTC
>TRBD2|TRBV18|.|TRBJ2-1
CASSPRGLAESNEQFF
TGTGCCAGCTCACCAAGGGGACTAGCGGAAAGCAATGAGCAGTTCTTC
>TRBD2|TRBV7-8|.|TRBJ2-1
CASSLASSGITYNEQFF
TGTGCCAGCAGCTTAGCGTCTAGCGGGATCACATACAATGAGCAGTTCTTC
>TRBD1|TRBV24-1|.|TRBJ2-1
CATSDRDRGNNEQFF
TGTGCCACCAGTGATCGGGACAGGGGAAACAATGAGCAGTTCTTC
>.|TRBV28|.|TRBJ2-5
CASSAMGGTAFGGTQYF
TGTGCCAGCAGTGCCATGGGGGGGACAGCCTTTGGGGGGACCCAGTACTTC
>TRBD1|TRBV6-5|.|TRBJ2-7
CASSYAPGQGLEQYF
TGTGCCAGCAGTTACGCCCCGGGACAGGGATTGGAGCAGTACTTC
>.|TRBV28|.|TRBJ2-7
CASRPTGQGTGEQYF
TGTGCCAGCAGGCCCACGGGGCAGGGGACGGGGGAGCAGTACTTC
>.|TRBV7-8|.|TRBJ1-6
CASKASADPSPLHF
TGTGCCAGCAAGGCGTCCGCGGACCCCTCACCCCTCCACTTT
>TRBD2|TRBV10-3|once|TRBJ2-2
CAITPLAGGASGELFF
TGTGCCATCACCCCTCTGGCGGGAGGGGCCTCCGGGGAGCTGTTTTTT
>TRBD2|TRBV24-1|few|TRBJ2-1
CATNHGLAGVNEQFF
TGTGCCACCAACCACGGACTAGCGGGAGTCAATGAGCAGTTCTTC
>.|TRBV6-5|.|TRBJ1-3
CASCWTANSGNTIYF
TGTGCCAGCTGTTGGACAGCGAACTCTGGAAACACCATATATTTT
>.|TRBV20-1|.|TRBJ2-5
CSATEAGGAGETQYF
TGCAGTGCTACTGAAGCCGGCGGGGCTGGGGAGACCCAGTACTTC
>TRBD2|TRBV7-2|.|TRBJ2-3
CASSTRSGLAGDQGDTQYF
TGTGCCAGCAGCACCCGCAGCGGACTAGCGGGAGACCAGGGCGATACGCAGTATTTT
>.|TRBV4-1|.|TRBJ2-1
CASSNTEDPYNEQFF
TGCGCCAGCAGCAACACCGAGGACCCCTACAATGAGCAGTTCTTC
>TRBD1|TRBV30|.|TRBJ1-2
CAWSGDRGYGYTF
TGTGCCTGGAGTGGGGACAGGGGCTATGGCTACACCTTC
>.|TRBV9|.|TRBJ2-7
CASSPRLGTTYEQYF
TGTGCCAGCAGCCCCCGACTAGGGACAACCTACGAGCAGTACTTC
>.|TRBV6-1|.|TRBJ2-5
CASSPKETQYF
TGTGCCAGCAGTCCCAAAGAGACCCAGTACTTC
>.|TRBV7-9|.|TRBJ2-1
CASSLVSGEQFF
TGTGCCAGCAGCTTAGTGAGCGGTGAGCAGTTCTTC
>TRBD1|TRBV7-7|.|TRBJ2-5
CASSLGTGQETQYF
TGTGCCAGCAGCTTAGGGACAGGTCAAGAGACCCAGTACTTC
>TRBD1|TRBV18|.|TRBJ1-1
CASSPIQGMDTEAFF
TGTGCCAGCTCACCTATACAGGGGATGGACACTGAAGCTTTCTTT
>TRBD1|TRBV10-3|.|TRBJ1-2
CAISESPDRVYGYTF
TGTGCCATCAGTGAGTCTCCGGACAGGGTCTATGGCTACACCTTC
>.|TRBV3-1/TRBV3-2|.|TRBJ2-1
CASSQDLQRSSYNEQFF
TGTGCCAGCAGCCAAGATCTCCAGCGGAGCTCCTACAATGAGCAGTTCTTC
>TRBD2|TRBV18|.|TRBJ2-7
CASHEAGTYEQYF
TGTGCCAGCCACGAAGCGGGAACCTACGAGCAGTACTTC
>.|TRBV19|.|TRBJ2-2
CASRMRNNAKGYTGELFF
TGTGCCAGTAGGATGCGGAATAACGCGAAGGGGTACACCGGGGAGCTGTTTTTT
>.|TRBV19|.|TRBJ2-2
CASSSGGNTGELFF
TGTGCCAGTAGTTCGGGGGGCAACACCGGGGAGCTGTTTTTT
>.|TRBV2|.|TRBJ1-1
CASKENTEAFF
TGTGCCTCAAAGGAGAACACTGAAGCTTTCTTT
>.|TRBV5-1|.|TRBJ2-1
CASSPQGKDNEQFF
TGCGCCAGCAGCCCACAGGGAAAGGACAATGAGCAGTTCTTC
>.|TRBV10-3|.|TRBJ2-2
CASLSVGNTGELFF
TGTGCCTCACTCTCTGTCGGGAACACCGGGGAGCTGTTTTTT
>TRBD1|TRBV18|.|TRBJ1-1
CASTRGRDTEAFF
TGTGCCAGCACCAGGGGGCGCGACACTGAAGCTTTCTTT
>.|TRBV20-1|.|TRBJ2-7
CSASQALLEYF
TGCAGTGCTAGCCAAGCCTTGTTGGAGTACTTC
>TRBD1|TRBV7-8|.|TRBJ2-1
CASRLQGPQRVGQFF
TGTGCCAGCAGATTACAGGGGCCCCAACGGGTCGGGCAGTTCTTC